The present T cell receptor (beta chain) was sequenced within a study of blood T cell repertoires in COVID-19 (dated by TCRdb to about 2020). For the study in its entirety: Samples from collaborators originated in the United States, Italy and Spain and spanned both the acute and convalescent phases of COVID-19. The material from the prospective study consisted of cDNA or gDNA derived from T cells, B-cell-depleted T cells, or PBMCs. Subjects who had been exposed to COVID-19, were actively infected with it, or had recovered from it provided the deeply sampled blood TCRbeta repertoires that made up the dataset. The repertoires were released in a freely available public database intended as a resource for research on the immune response to SARS-CoV-2. Samples came from the ongoing ImmuneRACE study (first 160 participants) plus 1,254 subjects from 6 global collaborators. Sample metadata almost always included a de-identified subject ID, COVID-19 status, age in years and sex. Where HLA class I and class II types were available, the types were taken from metadata supplied by the sample provider, not from assay-based typing.

Study-level results and caveats: The quantity of clinical and demographic metadata differed by source and by participant and was supplied without curation.

A second Seattle source provided samples from volunteer blood donors who had recovered from COVID-19. Collaborating institutions collected whole blood in K2EDTA tubes following their own protocols. Collaborator samples were shipped for TCRbeta analysis as frozen whole blood, isolated PBMCs, or DNA extracted from either sample type. As regards this clone: Its antigen is unknown. No base qualities exist here, and no much larger clone lies one base off it.

The immunoSEQ Assay, a bias-controlled multiplex PCR, was used to amplify TCRbeta CDR3 regions from genomic DNA. Regarding the original processing steps: Nucleated cell counts per sample were estimated from amplification of reference gene primers within the assay. To quantify the absolute abundance of each unique TCRbeta CDR3 rearrangement, sequence reads were collapsed and filtered. For each sample, productive Simpson clonality was calculated as the square root of Simpson's diversity index over productive rearrangements. TCRdb re-hosts the immuneACCESS table, in-frame sequences only. Its copies lack some clones; in the studies checked, an unresolved V gene accounts for under half of them, and the cause for the rest is not known. The DNA gave D and trimming, while V, J and clone size come from that table. This sample lists roughly 130,000 clones; roughly 84% were detected once. Of the sample, approximately 12% falls within the top ten clones.

The germline V gene supplies CDR1 SGHNT and CDR2 YENEEA. Reading from cysteine to phenylalanine, the CDR3 counts 14 amino acids. Here the CDR3 DNA is all that survives: 42 bases in frame from base 1. At the junction V is shortened by 5 bases and J by 0 bases; bases outside the gene matches: 3. The receptor was isolated from a woman in her 30s who had recovered from COVID-19. In this chain, TRBV11-3 is recombined with TRBJ2-7; 8 bases in between match TRBD1. The sequencing input was peripheral blood. The DNA sequence reads TGTGCCAGCAGCCAGGGGGCATCCTCCTACGAGCAGTACTTC. This codes for CASSQGASSYEQYF.